This TCR beta chain was identified in a study of shared clonotypes between healthy human individuals. Germline CDR1 MDHEN, CDR2 SYDVKM. This CDR3 region has 13 residues. Trimming stripped 8 bases from V and 4 bases from J, with 14 bases between. This table comes from immunoSEQ multiplex PCR, and its TCRdb copy is limited to in-frame clones, with some not included. The sample has 1 million to 1.3 million clones, 75% to 85% seen once. Recent vaccinations or acute infections were absent in the healthy HIV-negative adult donors. The clonotype originates from a man aged 18 to 30 in good health. Some clones in this sample may be carry-over from other donors' samples. The rearrangement links TRBV28 to TRBJ1-2; D may be TRBD1 (6 bases). The sample consisted of memory CD4+ T cells from PBMCs. The subset denotes: CD45RA-negative fraction. The CDR3 here is CASLQGLGYGYTF. The CDR3 region has the DNA TGTGCCAGCCTGCAGGGGCTGGGCTATGGCTACACCTTC.